Shown below are 25 T cell receptor beta chains from a single sample sequenced in a study of T cells in Graves' hyperthyroidism and ophthalmopathy. TCR beta CDR3 regions were amplified from RNA transcripts. The HTBI set primed first-round TCR CDR3 RT-PCR. TCRdb ran MiXCR on the multiplex PCR reads and lists one entry per CDR3 protein. The profile shows hundreds of thousands of distinct CDR3 sequences, roughly 14% of them singletons. The sample consisted of blood. These receptors originate from a woman in her thirties or forties with Graves' ophthalmopathy.

V and J are TRBV30 and TRBJ2-7; TRBD1 is a possible D gene (5 bases). Germline values: CDR1 GTSNPN, CDR2 SVGIG (reference sequence). This CDR3 contains 15 residues. V was clipped by 1 base and J by 0 bases, with 13 bases between them. CDR3 residues: CAWSAETEASYEQYF. The CDR3 DNA reads as TGTGCCTGGAGTGCCGAGACAGAAGCCTCCTACGAGCAGTACTTC.

This chain uses TRBV10-2 with TRBJ1-5; D gene unclear. The germline gives CDR1 WSHSY, CDR2 SAAADI. The CDR3 has 12 residues. Trimming removed 0 bases at V and 6 bases at J, with 3 bases between. CDR3 sequence (DNA): TGCGCCAGCAGTGAGTCGGTTCAGCCCCAGCATTTT. This encodes CASSESVQPQHF.

This clonotype was counted many times. V is TRBV27 and J is TRBJ2-7, with D possibly TRBD2 on 6 matching bases. The CDR3 runs 13 residues. The V gene lost 8 bases and the J gene lost 1 base, with 12 bases spanning the gap. Germline CDR1 MNHEY, CDR2 SMNVEV (reference sequence). The CDR3 DNA reads TGTGCCAGCGGGGACTTCGGATCCTACGAGCAGTACTTC. Translating it yields CASGDFGSYEQYF.

This clonotype was seen a few times. This chain joins TRBV9 and TRBJ1-3; D is undetermined. The V end lost 1 base, the J end lost 0 bases, and 14 bases lay between the germline ends. The CDR3 covers 17 residues. Per the germline V gene, CDR1 is SGDLS and CDR2 is YYNGEE. The CDR3 region is CASSVSRDTYSGNTIYF. The CDR3 DNA reads as TGTGCCAGCAGCGTATCGCGCGACACTTACTCTGGAAACACCATATATTTT.

This clonotype was seen ten or more times. CDR3: CASSRQDRYGYTF. The CDR3 nucleotides read TGTGCCAGCAGTCGACAGGACCGCTATGGCTACACCTTC. The chain links TRBV28 to TRBJ1-2, with TRBD1 as a possible D gene (6 bases). The germline V gene encodes CDR1 MDHEN and CDR2 SYDVKM. The CDR3 has 13 amino acids. Trimming shortened V by 5 bases and J by 4 bases, and 11 bases separated the two germline ends.

This chain joins TRBV4-3 and TRBJ2-7; 8 nucleotides match TRBD2. Germline V lookup: CDR1 LGHNA, CDR2 YSLEER. Germline trimming cut 0 bases from V and 4 bases from J; bases unmatched to any gene: 5. CDR3 length: 15 residues. DNA of the CDR3: TGCGCCAGCAGCCAAGACCGGGAGGGGAGGTACGAGCAGTACTTC. Translating it yields CASSQDREGRYEQYF.

This clonotype came up many times. The chain uses TRBV4-3 and TRBJ1-1; unclear D gene. The CDR3 consists of 14 residues. Germline V gene sequence: CDR1 LGHNA, CDR2 YSLEER. Trimming took 3 bases from V and 4 from J, leaving 12 bases between them. For the CDR3, the DNA is TGCGCCAGCAGCCAGGCGGGTGGAGTCACTGAAGCTTTCTTT. This codes for CASSQAGGVTEAFF.

Many counts were recorded for this clonotype. V and J are TRBV7-2 and TRBJ2-5, with D perhaps matching TRBD1 or TRBD2 (5 bases each). V was shortened by 5 bases and J by 2 bases, with 12 bases between the two germline ends. In germline, CDR1 is SGHTA, CDR2 FQGNSA. The CDR3 loop spans 14 amino acids. The CDR3 loop is CASSPGRAQETQYF. The CDR3 coding sequence is TGTGCCAGCAGCCCAGGGCGGGCGCAAGAGACCCAGTACTTC.

The J gene is TRBJ2-2, the V gene TRBV28; 8 bases line up with TRBD2. With V trimmed by 3 bases and J by 7 bases, 10 bases remained unmatched. Germline CDR1 reads MDHEN; CDR2 reads SYDVKM. The CDR3 has 16 residues. CDR3 coding DNA: TGTGCCAGCAGTTTCGTTGGGACTAGTGGACTCGGGGAGCTGTTTTTT. It translates to CASSFVGTSGLGELFF.

In its sample, this clonotype was seen many times. This chain joins TRBV6-5 and TRBJ2-5; D may match TRBD1 or TRBD2 (5 bases each). Per the germline V gene, CDR1 is MNHEY and CDR2 is SVGAGI. The CDR3 covers 13 residues. Trimming took 2 bases from V and 4 from J, leaving 8 bases between them. This chain's CDR3 is CASSYTGLETQYF. CDR3 in DNA: TGTGCCAGCAGTTACACGGGGCTAGAGACCCAGTACTTC.

This clonotype was detected a few times. The chain uses TRBV12-3 or TRBV12-4 and TRBJ2-7; D is possibly TRBD1 (6 bases). V was cut by 4 bases and J by 2 bases, with 15 bases left in between. The CDR3 is made up of 15 amino acids. Here the CDR3 DNA reads TGTGCCAGCAGTTGGACAGAGAGGAGGCCCTACGAGCAGTACTTC. Translation: CASSWTERRPYEQYF.

Ten or more counts support this clonotype. The chain joins TRBV20-1 to TRBJ1-1, with a possible D match to TRBD1 (6 bases). V lost 5 bases and J 1 base, leaving 14 bases between the germline ends. The CDR3 totals 14 residues. Per germline, CDR1 DFQATT and CDR2 SNEGSKA (reference sequence). Here the CDR3 DNA reads TGCAGTGCTGAAATCTCGGGGGCGAACACTGAAGCTTTCTTT. Encoded protein: CSAEISGANTEAFF.

As concerns this clonotype: This sequence may be a read error, since a much larger clone differs from it by one base. This chain uses TRBV11-2 with TRBJ1-1; D is uncertain. CDR3 length: 15 residues. Looked up from germline, CDR1 is SGHAT and CDR2 is FQNNGV. The CDR3 DNA follows: TGTGCCGGCAGCTTAGGGTCAGTTATGAACACTGAAGCTTTCTTT. Its translation is CAGSLGSVMNTEAFF.

This clonotype was picked up many times. V is TRBV20-1 and J is TRBJ2-7, with 8 positions matching TRBD2. Germline values: CDR1 DFQATT, CDR2 SNEGSKA (reference sequence). The CDR3 is 17 amino acids. Trimming at V came to 0 bases and at J to 5 bases, leaving 15 bases not matched to a gene. The CDR3 region is CSARDPTSARAPHEQYF. CDR3 bases: TGCAGTGCTAGAGATCCGACTAGCGCGAGAGCTCCCCACGAGCAGTACTTC.

This clonotype was seen repeatedly, ten times or more. The chain uses TRBV6-2 or TRBV6-3 and TRBJ2-5; 9 bases match TRBD2. V dropped 9 bases and J dropped 4; count of bases not matched to a gene: 6. In germline, CDR1 is MNHEY, CDR2 SVGEGT. The CDR3 totals 13 residues. CDR3 nucleotide sequence: TGTGCCAGGACTAGCGGAGTAAGAGAGACCCAGTACTTC. Its protein product is CARTSGVRETQYF.

The chain carries TRBV6-1 and TRBJ1-1, with D perhaps TRBD1 (5 bases). V was clipped by 8 bases and J by 7 bases, with 14 bases between them. The CDR3 length is 12 residues. Germline lookup yields CDR1 MNHNS and CDR2 SASEGT. CDR3 DNA: TGTGCCAGCCTCAGTCGTAGGGGTGAAGCTTTCTTT. Protein: CASLSRRGEAFF.

This clonotype was counted many times. The chain combines TRBV20-1 with TRBJ1-5; D perhaps matches TRBD1 (6 bases). CDR3 length: 17 residues. V lost 4 bases, J lost 0 bases, and 19 bases lay in between. The germline gives CDR1 DFQATT, CDR2 SNEGSKA (reference sequence). CDR3 DNA sequence: TGCAGTGCTATTGGGGGACAAGGGGGATATAGCAATCAGCCCCAGCATTTT. Amino acid sequence: CSAIGGQGGYSNQPQHF.

The sample holds many counts of this clonotype. The J gene is TRBJ2-5, the V gene TRBV2, with 10 bases fitting TRBD2. CDR3 length: 16 amino acids. After removal of 4 bases from V and 5 bases from J, the junction contained 10 bases not matched to a gene. CDR1 and CDR2 (germline): SNHLY, FYNNEI. Written as DNA, the CDR3 is TGTGCCAGCAGTGGGGCTAGCGGGAGTGTTGGGGAGACCCAGTACTTC. Protein product: CASSGASGSVGETQYF. Looking up the rest from reference TRBV2 and TRBJ2-5 gives the full variable domain: EPEVTQTPSHQVTQMGQEVILRCVPISNHLYFYWYRQILGQKVEFLVSFYNNEISEKSEIFDDQFSVERPDGSNFTLKIRSTKLEDSAMYFCASSGASGSVGETQYFGPGTRLLVL.

This clonotype was detected only a few times. The rearrangement uses TRBV11-2 and TRBJ2-2; 9 bases line up with TRBD2. This CDR3 comprises 17 residues. V dropped 2 bases and J dropped 8; count of bases not matched to a gene: 12. Germline lookup yields CDR1 SGHAT and CDR2 FQNNGV. CDR3 in amino acids: CASSLLIAGVLSGELFF. CDR3 DNA: TGTGCCAGCAGCTTATTGATAGCGGGAGTTCTATCAGGGGAGCTGTTTTTT.

The CDR3 nucleotides read TGTGCCATCCCAACCAGGGTAGGCTACGAGCAGTACTTC. It translates to CAIPTRVGYEQYF. The chain carries TRBV19 and TRBJ2-7, with TRBD1 as a possible D gene (5 bases). Trimming shortened V by 10 bases and J by 3 bases, and 16 bases separated the two germline ends. The germline CDR1 and CDR2 sequences are LNHDA and SQIVND (reference sequence). The CDR3 is 13 amino acids.

This clonotype appeared many times. The chain joins TRBV6-5 to TRBJ1-1; 7 bases match TRBD1. V was clipped by 6 bases and J by 5 bases; unmatched bases: 15. The CDR3 totals 16 residues. Germline CDR1 is MNHEY and CDR2 is SVGAGI. In nucleotides, the CDR3 is TGTGCCAGCAGCTACGACAGGGTCGCCCTAGGGACTGAAGCTTTCTTT. This gives the protein CASSYDRVALGTEAFF.

This clonotype showed up many times. The chain joins TRBV12-3 or TRBV12-4 to TRBJ1-1, with 7 bases fitting TRBD1. CDR3 length: 12 amino acids. J gave up 5 bases and V 6 bases, and 3 bases lay outside the gene matches. The CDR3: CASREQGTEAFF. The CDR3 DNA is TGTGCCAGCAGAGAACAGGGGACTGAAGCTTTCTTT.

This clonotype was recorded a few times. V usage is TRBV12-3 or TRBV12-4 and J usage is TRBJ1-2, with 10 bases identical to TRBD1. V was pared by 6 bases and J by 6 bases, with 7 bases of the junction left unmatched. This CDR3 spans 14 amino acids. Here the CDR3 reads CASRWDRGWDGYTF. CDR3 DNA sequence: TGTGCCAGCAGATGGGACAGGGGATGGGATGGCTACACCTTC.

This sequence joins TRBV4-1 and TRBJ1-2, with TRBD1 matching 7 bases. The junction had 5 bases not matched to a gene; V was cut back by 2 bases and J by 2 bases. Germline CDR1 is MGHRA and CDR2 is YSYEKL. The CDR3 runs to 15 residues. The CDR3 sequence: CASSQRTGANYGYTF. CDR3 coding DNA: TGCGCCAGCAGCCAACGGACAGGAGCCAACTATGGCTACACCTTC.

This clonotype was detected ten times or more. The chain carries TRBV20-1 and TRBJ1-1; 8 bases line up with TRBD1. Germline CDR1 and CDR2: DFQATT and SNEGSKA (reference sequence). Trimming cost V 6 bases and J 1 base; bases outside gene matches: 1. This CDR3 is built from 12 residues. CDR3 nucleotide sequence: TGCAGTGCAGACAGGGGGAACACTGAAGCTTTCTTT. It is translated as CSADRGNTEAFF.